These 14 T cell receptor beta chains were all obtained from the same sample, sequenced in a study of Graves' ophthalmopathy and Graves' hyperthyroidism. CDR3 regions of TCR beta were amplified from RNA transcripts. HTBI primers served in a first-round RT-PCR, which a second-round multiplex PCR followed. TCRdb itself ran the multiplex PCR reads through MiXCR, one entry per CDR3 protein. This sample yields some 400,000 distinct CDR3 sequences, of which around 17% are seen a single time; around 1.4% belongs to the top ten. The sequencing input was peripheral blood. These receptors originate from a woman between 18 and 30 years old with Graves' ophthalmopathy.

The gene calls are TRBV5-6 and TRBJ2-7, with a tentative D call TRBD1 (6 bases). The germline V gene encodes CDR1 SGHDT and CDR2 YYEEEE. The CDR3 covers 14 residues. Trimming pared 2 bases from V and 7 bases from J, leaving 16 bases between. The CDR3 sequence is CASSFLGTRREQYF. The CDR3, as DNA: TGTGCCAGCAGCTTCCTAGGGACACGTCGAGAGCAGTACTTC.

This clonotype was observed a handful of times. The gene calls are TRBV11-1 and TRBJ2-1; 7 nucleotides match TRBD2. Germline CDR1 is SGHAT and CDR2 is FQDESV (reference sequence). CDR3 size: 10 residues. Trimming at V came to 8 bases and at J to 8 bases, leaving 0 bases not matched to a gene. CDR3 DNA sequence: TGTGCCAGCGGGAGGGATGAGCAGTTCTTC. Its translation: CASGRDEQFF.

The V gene is TRBV10-1, the J gene TRBJ1-1; TRBD1 matches 7 bases. Trimming removed 10 bases from V and 4 bases from J; junction bases left unmatched: 6. The CDR3 covers 12 residues. Germline V gene lookup returns CDR1 WNHNN and CDR2 SYGVQD (reference sequence). CDR3 coding DNA: TGCGCCACTACTAGACAGGGCACTGAAGCTTTCTTT. This translates into CATTRQGTEAFF.

This clonotype was counted ten times or more. V and J are TRBV6-2 or TRBV6-3 and TRBJ1-2; D possibly corresponds to TRBD1 (5 bases). Trimming took 5 bases from V and 2 from J, leaving 18 bases between them. Germline values: CDR1 MNHEY, CDR2 SVGEGT. The CDR3 has 16 amino acids. The CDR3 region is CASSPTAIGFNYGYTF. The CDR3, as DNA: TGTGCCAGCAGTCCGACAGCCATTGGATTCAACTATGGCTACACCTTC.

This clonotype has a count of ten or more. The chain combines TRBV29-1 with TRBJ2-2, with D possibly TRBD2 on 5 matching bases. The germline V gene has CDR1 SQVTM and CDR2 ANQGSEA. With 7 bases removed from V and 7 bases from J, the gap between germline ends came to 16 bases. The CDR3 spans 13 residues. CDR3 in DNA: TGCAGCGCTCGGAAGGGTCGGGGCGGGGAGCTGTTTTTT. Translation gives CSARKGRGGELFF.

The V call is TRBV11-3, the J call TRBJ2-7; D possibly corresponds to TRBD2 (5 bases). In germline, CDR1 is SGHNT, CDR2 YENEEA. The CDR3 covers 15 residues. Trimming stripped 5 bases from V and 5 bases from J, with 19 bases between. CDR3 sequence: CASSPPAGGWHEQYF. The DNA for the CDR3 is TGTGCCAGCAGCCCCCCGGCGGGTGGGTGGCACGAGCAGTACTTC.

This clonotype was counted once. V is TRBV13 and J is TRBJ1-2; 8 nucleotides agree with TRBD1. The trim removed 0 bases at V and 0 bases at J, leaving 12 bases unmatched. This CDR3 has 19 amino acids. CDR1 is PRHDT, CDR2 FYEKMQ, per germline (reference sequence). For the CDR3, the DNA is TGTGCCAGCAGCTTAGGATCCCTGGGGACAGGCCCAGCTAACTATGGCTACACCTTC. Protein: CASSLGSLGTGPANYGYTF.

This clonotype was recorded many times. The rearrangement links TRBV6-2 or TRBV6-3 to TRBJ2-7; perhaps TRBD1 as D (5 bases). The CDR3 loop spans 13 amino acids. Trimming left V 4 bases short and J 6 bases short, with 13 bases between. Germline CDR1 and CDR2: MNHEY and SVGEGT. The CDR3 bases are TGTGCCAGCAGTTTGACAGAACACCGCGAGCAGTACTTC. Translation gives CASSLTEHREQYF.

This clonotype was detected ten times or more. The chain uses TRBV30 and TRBJ2-7; D call uncertain. CDR1 is GTSNPN, CDR2 SVGIG, per germline (reference sequence). Between the trimmed V and J ends, which lost 3 bases and 6 bases, there was a span of 18 bases. The CDR3 loop spans 14 amino acids. The CDR3 bases are TGTGCCTGGAGCGAAGACGGTATTTCTTCCGAGCAGTACTTC. Residues: CAWSEDGISSEQYF.

This clonotype came up many times. This chain uses TRBV2 with TRBJ2-3; 11 positions agree with TRBD2. This CDR3 is 15 amino acids long. After removal of 6 bases from V and 2 bases from J, the junction contained 4 bases not matched to a gene. The germline CDR1 and CDR2 sequences are SNHLY and FYNNEI. DNA for the CDR3: TGTGCCAGCAGAGCGGGACTAGCGGACACAGATACGCAGTATTTT. As protein: CASRAGLADTDTQYF.

This clonotype was found many times. V and J are TRBV6-5 and TRBJ1-1; 8 bases are a match to TRBD1. J gave up 4 bases and V 6 bases, and 7 bases lay outside the gene matches. CDR1 is MNHEY and CDR2 is SVGAGI in the germline V gene. This CDR3 contains 14 residues. The CDR3 loop reads CASSLRGRGTEAFF. The CDR3 DNA reads TGTGCCAGCAGCCTCAGGGGGCGCGGCACTGAAGCTTTCTTT.

This clonotype has at least ten counts. The V gene is TRBV6-2 or TRBV6-3, the J gene TRBJ1-3, with a possible D match to TRBD1 (5 bases). V lost 6 bases and J lost 2, with 11 bases in between. The germline V gene has CDR1 MNHEY and CDR2 SVGEGT. The CDR3 consists of 14 residues. The CDR3 DNA reads TGTGCCAGCAGAGACAGCGACCCTGGAAACACCATATATTTT. Translating gives CASRDSDPGNTIYF.

V usage is TRBV28 and J usage is TRBJ1-3, with D unresolved. Deletions cut 1 base from V and 5 bases from J, with 3 bases between. The germline CDR1 and CDR2 sequences are MDHEN and SYDVKM. The CDR3 totals 12 residues. The CDR3 here is CASSLSRNTIYF. The DNA for the CDR3 is TGTGCCAGCAGTTTATCAAGAAACACCATATATTTT.

V is TRBV6-1 and J is TRBJ2-7; weak D call: TRBD2 (6 bases). Between the trimmed V and J ends, which lost 3 bases and 2 bases, there was a span of 14 bases. This CDR3 region has 15 residues. Looked up from germline, CDR1 is MNHNS and CDR2 is SASEGT. CDR3 bases: TGTGCCAGCAGTGAGCAGGGACTTAACCCCTACGAGCAGTACTTC. Its translation: CASSEQGLNPYEQYF.